Listed here is a single T cell receptor beta chain. The data were taken from a study of blood T cell repertoires in COVID-19. The wider study: The samples span acute and convalescent COVID-19 from the United States, Italy and Spain. PBMCs, B-cell-depleted T cells, or T cells were the source of the cDNA or gDNA that made up the material.

The CDR3 is made up of 13 amino acids. V was clipped by 7 bases and J by 5 bases, with 13 bases between them. The germline CDR1 and CDR2 sequences are WNHNN and SYGVQD (reference sequence). In the study's own analysis: From reference gene primer amplification, estimates of nucleated cell counts were derived. Method: immunoSEQ multiplex PCR; TCRdb's copy keeps in-frame clones and lacks some. For V, J and clone size, that table is used; D and trimming come from the DNA. The profile shows about 410,000 clones, 80% to 90% of them singletons. This receptor was obtained from a woman aged 25 to 39 with active or convalescent COVID-19. Material: peripheral blood. The rearrangement joins TRBV10-1 to TRBJ2-3; possible D gene TRBD1, 6 bases. As DNA, the CDR3 is TGCGCCAGCACGGACAGTTTGGAAGATACGCAGTATTTT. Translated, it gives CASTDSLEDTQYF.